This T cell receptor (beta chain) was documented in a study of blood T cell repertoires in COVID-19. For the study at large: The United States, Italy and Spain supplied acute and convalescent COVID-19 samples. PBMCs, B-cell-depleted T cells, or T cells were the source of the cDNA or gDNA that made up the material.

Seattle's cohort entered during active infection and was followed longitudinally. Authors' processing steps: Estimated nucleated cell counts came from reference gene primer amplification. TCRdb keeps only in-frame clones here, not all; method: immunoSEQ multiplex PCR. That table supplies the V and J calls and clone size; D and trimming were determined from the DNA. The sample lists roughly 300,000 clones; 85% to 90% were seen once. V lost 4 bases and J lost 1; bases outside the gene matches: 0. This CDR3 is built from 13 residues. Germline V gives CDR1 SGHNT, CDR2 YYREEE (reference sequence). Sequenced material: peripheral blood. The rearrangement joins TRBV5-4 to TRBJ1-2; 8 nucleotides line up with TRBD1. The origin of this receptor is a woman in her 30s with COVID-19, enrolled during active disease. The CDR3: CASSGQGNYGYTF. Here the CDR3 DNA reads TGTGCCAGCAGCGGACAGGGTAACTATGGCTACACCTTC.